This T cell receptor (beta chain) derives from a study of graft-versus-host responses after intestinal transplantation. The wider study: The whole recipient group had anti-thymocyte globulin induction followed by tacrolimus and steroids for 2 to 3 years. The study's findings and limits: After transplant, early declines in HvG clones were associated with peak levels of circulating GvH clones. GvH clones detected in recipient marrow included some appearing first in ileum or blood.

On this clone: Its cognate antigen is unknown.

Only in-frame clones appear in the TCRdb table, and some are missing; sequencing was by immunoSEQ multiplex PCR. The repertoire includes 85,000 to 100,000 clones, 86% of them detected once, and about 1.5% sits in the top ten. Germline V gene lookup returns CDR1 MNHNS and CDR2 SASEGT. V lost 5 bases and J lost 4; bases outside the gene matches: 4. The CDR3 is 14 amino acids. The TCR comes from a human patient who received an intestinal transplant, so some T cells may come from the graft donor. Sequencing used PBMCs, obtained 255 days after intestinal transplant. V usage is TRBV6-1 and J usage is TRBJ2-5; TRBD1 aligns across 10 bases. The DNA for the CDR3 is TGTGCCAGCAGTTGGACAGGGGGTATAGAGACCCAGTACTTC. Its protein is CASSWTGGIETQYF.